This TCR beta chain emerged from a study of cytomegalovirus exposure and HLA in healthy donors. This CDR3 region has 14 residues. Germline V CDR1 and CDR2: MDHEN, SYDVKM. Trimming removed 3 bases from V and 0 bases from J, with 6 bases in between. As to this clone: Its antigen is as yet unknown.

Whole-study findings and limits: High specificity and sensitivity for cytomegalovirus status were reported for the classifier.

With 60 Vbeta and 13 Jbeta primers, the PCR was carried out. Clones were sequenced by immunoSEQ multiplex PCR, and TCRdb holds only the in-frame ones, with some missing. The table records 220,000 or so clones, roughly 80% of them present only once. The sample comprised PBMCs. This TCR was sampled from a male donor in good health and CMV-seronegative. V usage is TRBV28 and J usage is TRBJ1-3; no firm D call. DNA for the CDR3: TGTGCCAGCAGTTTTGCGAGCTCTGGAAACACCATATATTTT. Translation: CASSFASSGNTIYF.